This T cell receptor (beta chain) comes out of a study of T-cell reconstitution after alpha-beta-depleted transplantation in children. A TCRbeta library incorporating unique molecular identifiers was prepared. MiXCR, run by TCRdb on the PCR reads, gives a single entry per CDR3 protein. Of about 490,000 distinct CDR3 sequences in the sample, more than 9% were seen once. The germline CDR1 and CDR2 sequences are SGHRS and YFSETQ. The V gene end was trimmed by 4 bases and the J gene end by 2 bases; junction bases not matched to a gene: 10. The CDR3 totals 16 residues. This chain joins TRBV5-1 and TRBJ2-5; 8 nucleotides match TRBD1. This sample comprised PBMCs, obtained before TCRalphabeta/CD19-depleted stem cell transplant. The TCR comes from a child aged 2 to 9 with inherited bone marrow failure, due to receive a stem cell transplant. CDR3 DNA: TGCGCCAGCAGCCTGTGGACAGGGTGGGGGCAAGAGACCCAGTACTTC. Residues: CASSLWTGWGQETQYF.